This is a list of T cell receptor beta chains from one sample in a study of molecular identifiers for immune sequencing clone quantification. TCRdb used MiXCR to reprocess the PCR reads, holding one entry per CDR3 protein. The sample comprises a few hundred thousand distinct CDR3 sequences, 25% of which are singletons, and approximately 0.76% rests with the top ten. The material sequenced was naive CD8+ T cells from blood, with Jurkat cell RNA spiked in. Receptors were obtained from a human donor in good health. Some libraries in this study had Jurkat cell RNA spiked in. CDR3s include the opening cysteine and the closing phenylalanine or tryptophan. A D gene is named only where the DNA matches it firmly.

d_gene: TRBD1; v_gene: TRBV10-3; j_gene: TRBJ1-1; CDR3aa: CAISGSGQGNTEAFF
d_gene: NA; v_gene: TRBV4-2; j_gene: TRBJ2-7; CDR3aa: CASSQGGYGQYF
d_gene: NA; v_gene: TRBV13; j_gene: TRBJ2-7; CDR3aa: CASSTGTGVDEQYF
d_gene: NA; v_gene: TRBV20-1; j_gene: TRBJ1-1; CDR3aa: CSSGYTEAFF
d_gene: NA; v_gene: TRBV7-6; j_gene: TRBJ2-1; CDR3aa: CASSLDNSGALYNEQFF
d_gene: TRBD2; v_gene: TRBV2; j_gene: TRBJ2-4; CDR3aa: CASSGRLAGKSEPGNIQYF
d_gene: NA; v_gene: TRBV10-1; j_gene: TRBJ2-3; CDR3aa: CASSEDSHSVQYF
d_gene: TRBD2; v_gene: TRBV12-3/TRBV12-4; j_gene: TRBJ2-1; CDR3aa: CASSSGLAGSNEQFF
d_gene: NA; v_gene: TRBV5-4; j_gene: TRBJ2-7; CDR3aa: CASSWGLSYEQYF
d_gene: TRBD2; v_gene: TRBV5-6; j_gene: TRBJ2-2; CDR3aa: CASSSATSGITGELFF
d_gene: NA; v_gene: TRBV19; j_gene: TRBJ2-4; CDR3aa: CASSILYGAKNIQYF
d_gene: NA; v_gene: TRBV27; j_gene: TRBJ2-1; CDR3aa: CASSFRGAAAYEQFF
d_gene: NA; v_gene: TRBV7-9; j_gene: TRBJ2-2; CDR3aa: CASSRDSGELFF
d_gene: TRBD1; v_gene: TRBV4-3; j_gene: TRBJ2-3; CDR3aa: CASSQDRDRTGISTDTQYF
d_gene: NA; v_gene: TRBV27; j_gene: TRBJ2-4; CDR3aa: CASSPGGPIKNIQYF
d_gene: TRBD2; v_gene: TRBV7-9; j_gene: TRBJ2-5; CDR3aa: CASSFRGSIPQETQYF